These 17 T cell receptor beta chains came from one sample sequenced in a study of chemoradiotherapy in HPV16-positive cancers. Repertoires were generated with immunoSEQ multiplex PCR, while TCRdb's copy carries only in-frame clones and drops some. This repertoire shows about 15,000 clones, under 90% found once; its top ten account for 2% to 2.5%. This specimen consisted of blood, obtained from a patient who underwent chemoradiotherapy. The receptors were gathered from a human donor with HPV-associated anogenital cancer.

This clone came up a few times. The V call is TRBV5-1, the J call TRBJ1-2; a possible D gene is TRBD1 (5 bases). V was cut by 5 bases and J by 0 bases, with 11 bases left in between. The germline V gene has CDR1 SGHRS and CDR2 YFSETQ. The CDR3 covers 14 residues. CDR3 bases: TGCGCCAGCAGGGAGGGGCAGACTAACTATGGCTACACCTTC. It specifies CASREGQTNYGYTF. The full variable domain, with the rest looked up from reference TRBV5-1 and TRBJ1-2, is KAGVTQTPRYLIKTRGQQVTLSCSPISGHRSVSWYQQTPGQGLQFLFEYFSETQRNKGNFPGRFSGRQFSNSRSEMNVSTLELGDSALYLCASREGQTNYGYTFGSGTRLTVV.

This rearrangement joins TRBV2 to TRBJ1-5; 8 bases match TRBD1. The J segment lost 0 bases and the V segment lost 6 bases, leaving 10 bases of the junction unmatched. From germline, CDR1 is SNHLY and CDR2 FYNNEI. CDR3 length: 17 amino acids. In nucleotides, the CDR3 is TGTGCCAGCAGAGGACAGGGAGGGGGGATTAGCAATCAGCCCCAGCATTTT. It translates to CASRGQGGGISNQPQHF.

V gene TRBV14 combines with J gene TRBJ2-4; D not certain. Germline V CDR1 and CDR2: SGHDN, FVKESK. The V end lost 1 base, the J end lost 0 bases, and 16 bases lay between the germline ends. The CDR3 extends over 18 amino acids. In DNA, the CDR3 is TGTGCCAGCAGCCAAGTAGCTACCGGACCAGTAGCCAAAAACATTCAGTACTTC. Translating it yields CASSQVATGPVAKNIQYF.

In DNA, the CDR3 is TGTGCCAGCAGCCCCCGTGCAGGGGTCGGCTACACCTTC. Translation: CASSPRAGVGYTF. The V and J genes are TRBV7-9 and TRBJ1-2; maybe TRBD1 (6 bases). Per the germline V gene, CDR1 is SEHNR and CDR2 is FQNEAQ (reference sequence). The CDR3 totals 13 residues. V lost 5 bases, J lost 8 bases, and 15 bases lay in between.

CDR3 amino acids: CASRSGQGDTGELFF. Written as DNA, the CDR3 is TGTGCCAGCAGGTCGGGACAGGGGGACACCGGGGAGCTGTTTTTT. The chain combines TRBV6-5 with TRBJ2-2; 11 bases match TRBD1. The CDR3 runs to 15 residues. Germline V gene sequence: CDR1 MNHEY, CDR2 SVGAGI. With V trimmed by 6 bases and J by 3 bases, 3 bases remained unmatched.

The genes are TRBV9 and TRBJ2-2; no clear D. The CDR3 has 14 residues. The germline gives CDR1 SGDLS, CDR2 YYNGEE. V was cut by 3 bases and J by 4 bases, with 10 bases left in between. CDR3 loop: CASSGAELTGELFF. The CDR3 region has the DNA TGTGCCAGCAGCGGAGCCGAGCTCACCGGGGAGCTGTTTTTT.

The chain employs TRBV10-2 and TRBJ1-1; D is undetermined. Germline V gives CDR1 WSHSY, CDR2 SAAADI. The CDR3 totals 13 residues. V was cut by 5 bases and J by 5 bases, with 12 bases left in between. CDR3 protein: CASSWQTETEAFF. CDR3 sequence (DNA): TGCGCCAGCAGTTGGCAAACGGAGACTGAAGCTTTCTTT.

The CDR3 protein is CATDPGLAGGPPGELFF. The DNA of the CDR3 is TGTGCCACCGATCCGGGACTAGCGGGAGGGCCCCCCGGGGAGCTGTTTTTT. The J gene is TRBJ2-2, the V gene TRBV19, with 16 nucleotides matching TRBD2. This CDR3 region has 17 residues. The germline V gene encodes CDR1 LNHDA and CDR2 SQIVND (reference sequence). V lost 10 bases, J lost 6 bases, and 11 bases stayed unmatched.

The chain recombines TRBV19 with TRBJ1-3; D ambiguous. CDR3 length: 16 residues. V lost 3 bases, J lost 0 bases, and 12 bases lay in between. Germline V gene sequence: CDR1 LNHDA, CDR2 SQIVND (reference sequence). The CDR3 DNA sequence: TGTGCCAGTAGTATCCTGGCCCAGGCCTCTGGAAACACCATATATTTT. As protein: CASSILAQASGNTIYF.

V usage is TRBV28 and J usage is TRBJ2-5; 12 positions agree with TRBD1. J lost 4 bases, V lost 10 bases, and 7 bases had no gene match. In germline, CDR1 is MDHEN, CDR2 SYDVKM. This CDR3 is built from 14 residues. CDR3 in amino acids: CAITGTGGLETQYF. Written as DNA, the CDR3 is TGTGCCATTACCGGGACAGGGGGCTTAGAGACCCAGTACTTC.

The gene calls are TRBV6-6 and TRBJ2-7, with 10 bases lining up with TRBD1. The CDR3 covers 14 residues. Unmatched junction bases numbered 3, after V lost 7 bases and J lost 0 bases. Germline lookup yields CDR1 MNHNY and CDR2 SVGAGI (reference sequence). In nucleotides, the CDR3 is TGTGCCAGCAATCGGGACAGGGGCTCCTACGAGCAGTACTTC. This codes for CASNRDRGSYEQYF.

The chain couples TRBV11-3 to TRBJ2-3; 10 bases align to TRBD1. V dropped 5 bases and J dropped 5; count of bases not matched to a gene: 7. CDR1 and CDR2 (germline): SGHNT, YENEEA. This CDR3 contains 15 residues. The CDR3 spells CASSTGQGIRDTQYF. The CDR3 coding sequence is TGTGCCAGCAGCACGGGACAGGGGATCCGAGATACGCAGTATTTT. Full variable domain (remainder filled in from reference TRBV11-3 and TRBJ2-3): EAGVVQSPRYKIIEKKQPVAFWCNPISGHNTLYWYLQNLGQGPELLIRYENEEAVDDSQLPKDRFSAERLKGVDSTLKIQPAELGDSAVYLCASSTGQGIRDTQYFGPGTRLTVL.

The J gene is TRBJ2-3, the V gene TRBV9, with D hard to call. The CDR3 contains 14 residues. Per germline, CDR1 SGDLS and CDR2 YYNGEE. Trimming left V 0 bases short and J 7 bases short, with 12 bases between. The CDR3 is CASSVDRVRNTQYF. CDR3 bases: TGTGCCAGCAGCGTAGATAGGGTCCGGAATACGCAGTATTTT.

The rearrangement links TRBV13 to TRBJ2-7; TRBD1 aligns across 10 bases. The V gene end was trimmed by 0 bases and the J gene end by 6 bases; junction bases not matched to a gene: 5. There are 15 residues in the CDR3. Germline V gene sequence: CDR1 PRHDT, CDR2 FYEKMQ (reference sequence). The CDR3 protein is CASSLGPGQGREQYF. For the CDR3, the DNA is TGTGCCAGCAGCTTAGGCCCGGGACAGGGGCGCGAGCAGTACTTC.

The V and J genes are TRBV4-3 and TRBJ1-4, with 9 positions matching TRBD1. The CDR3 extends over 17 amino acids. V gave up 4 bases and J gave up 4 bases; unmatched junction bases: 10. Germline-derived CDR1 and CDR2 are LGHNA and YSLEER. CDR3 amino acids: CASSPRGQGLGNEKLFF. The CDR3 DNA reads TGCGCCAGCAGCCCACGGGGACAGGGTCTTGGTAATGAAAAACTGTTTTTT.

This clone was detected a few times. The chain's CDR3 is CASSSVVGKSGEQYF. The CDR3 region has the DNA TGTGCCAGCAGCTCGGTCGTTGGGAAGAGCGGCGAGCAGTACTTC. The J gene is TRBJ2-7, the V gene TRBV7-9; maybe TRBD2 (5 bases). Looked up from germline, CDR1 is SEHNR and CDR2 is FQNEAQ (reference sequence). Trimming took off 4 bases at V and 6 bases at J, with 19 bases between the two ends. This CDR3 is built from 15 residues. The variable domain in full, completed from reference TRBV7-9 and TRBJ2-7, reads DTGVSQNPRHKITKRGQNVTFRCDPISEHNRLYWYRQTLGQGPEFLTYFQNEAQLEKSRLLSDRFSAERPKGSFSTLEIQRTEQGDSAMYLCASSSVVGKSGEQYFGPGTRLTVT.

This chain links TRBV5-1 with TRBJ1-1, with TRBD1 matching over 7 bases. The CDR3 has 14 amino acids. The V gene's germline CDR1 is SGHRS and CDR2 YFSETQ. V shed 2 bases and J 4 bases; nucleotides not matched to a gene: 5. The CDR3 DNA is TGCGCCAGCAGCTTCCAGGGGGTTGTCACTGAAGCTTTCTTT. Its translation: CASSFQGVVTEAFF.